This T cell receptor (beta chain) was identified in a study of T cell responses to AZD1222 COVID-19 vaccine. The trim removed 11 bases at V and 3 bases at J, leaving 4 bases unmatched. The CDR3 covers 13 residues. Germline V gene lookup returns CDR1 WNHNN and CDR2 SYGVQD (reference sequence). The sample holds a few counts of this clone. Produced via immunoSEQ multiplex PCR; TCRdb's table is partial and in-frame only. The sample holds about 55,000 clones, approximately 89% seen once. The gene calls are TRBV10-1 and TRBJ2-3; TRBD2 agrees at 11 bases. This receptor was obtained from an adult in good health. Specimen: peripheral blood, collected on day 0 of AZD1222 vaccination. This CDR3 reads CAGPSGRTDTQYF. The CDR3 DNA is TGCGCCGGACCTAGCGGGAGGACAGATACGCAGTATTTT.